The source of this TCR beta chain is a study of T-cell reconstitution after alpha-beta-depleted transplantation in children. A library of TCRbeta sequences, prepared with unique molecular identifiers, was generated. TCRdb re-called the PCR reads with MiXCR, one entry per CDR3 protein. The repertoire holds fewer than 120,000 distinct CDR3 sequences, under 13% seen once, with 6.5% to 9.5% in the top ten. This clonotype was detected many times. The germline V gene encodes CDR1 SGHNT and CDR2 YENEEA. The CDR3 totals 14 residues. Between the trimmed V and J ends, which lost 5 bases and 3 bases, there was a span of 11 bases.

The specimen comprised PBMCs from the stem cell graft donor, sampled from the stem cell graft. The sequence derives from a human donor who donated a stem cell graft to a child with acute lymphoblastic leukemia. The rearrangement links TRBV11-3 to TRBJ2-1, with D possibly being TRBD1 or TRBD2 (6 bases each). CDR3 DNA: TGTGCCAGCAGCCTGAGGGGGGACTACAATGAGCAGTTCTTC. This codes for CASSLRGDYNEQFF.